These 24 T cell receptor beta chains were sequenced from one sample in a study of persistence of HIV-infected CD4 T cells. The immunoSEQ assay was version 4, run in survey mode. Sequencing was performed with immunoSEQ multiplex PCR; in TCRdb, only in-frame clones are kept and a portion is missing. This table has more than 30,000 clones, roughly four fifths appearing once. Their cognate antigens are unknown. Overlapping HIV-1 Gag 15-mer peptides at approximately 1 ug per peptide per mL were used. CD40L/CD69 double-negative CD45RO-high memory CD4+ T cells were collected. The input for sequencing was cultured CD4+ T cells from PBMCs, taken from a patient who received antiretroviral therapy. Receptors were obtained from an adult with HIV. The donor label of this sample is uncertain.

The CDR3 spells CASSLQGLGHNSPLHF. The DNA of the CDR3 is TGTGCCAGCAGTTTACAGGGACTGGGGCATAATTCACCCCTCCACTTT. The rearrangement links TRBV27 to TRBJ1-6, with D perhaps matching TRBD1 (5 bases). Germline CDR1 and CDR2: MNHEY and SMNVEV (reference sequence). Trimming shortened V by 2 bases and J by 5 bases, and 13 bases separated the two germline ends. The CDR3 length is 16 residues.

V usage is TRBV10-3 and J usage is TRBJ2-3; D is possibly TRBD1 (5 bases). CDR1 is ENHRY, CDR2 SYGVKD, per germline. The V and J ends lost 7 bases and 1 base respectively, with 9 bases between them. The CDR3 totals 13 residues. For the CDR3, the DNA is TGTGCCATCACTGGGGCGGGCACAGATACGCAGTATTTT. It codes for CAITGAGTDTQYF.

The chain links TRBV20-1 to TRBJ1-1; D call uncertain. The V gene's germline CDR1 is DFQATT and CDR2 SNEGSKA (reference sequence). The CDR3 runs 11 residues. V was cut by 5 bases and J by 2 bases, with 6 bases left in between. The CDR3 is CSAVKNTEAFF. As DNA, the CDR3 is TGCAGTGCTGTGAAAAACACTGAAGCTTTCTTT.

V gene TRBV30 combines with J gene TRBJ2-1; tentative D call: TRBD1 (6 bases). Trimming took off 2 bases at V and 2 bases at J, with 10 bases between the two ends. Looked up from germline, CDR1 is GTSNPN and CDR2 is SVGIG (reference sequence). The CDR3 sequence is 14 residues long. CDR3 protein: CAWSPGVPYNEQFF. The CDR3 nucleotides read TGTGCCTGGAGTCCAGGGGTACCCTACAATGAGCAGTTCTTC.

The rearrangement links TRBV6-5 to TRBJ1-5; the match to TRBD1 covers 7 bases. CDR3 length: 14 residues. The germline V gene encodes CDR1 MNHEY and CDR2 SVGAGI. V lost 6 bases, J lost 3 bases, and 5 bases stayed unmatched. CDR3 nucleotides: TGTGCCAGCAGCCTGACAGGGCCCAATCAGCCCCAGCATTTT. Protein: CASSLTGPNQPQHF.

The gene calls are TRBV19 and TRBJ1-2; 7 nucleotides align to TRBD1. Germline V gene data show CDR1 as LNHDA and CDR2 as SQIVND (reference sequence). V trimming: 2 bases; J trimming: 4 bases; junction bases outside the gene matches: 10. The CDR3 totals 16 residues. In DNA form, the CDR3 reads TGTGCCAGTAGTATACAGTGGGACAGTAACCTCTATGGCTACACCTTC. It yields the protein CASSIQWDSNLYGYTF.

This chain connects TRBV19 to TRBJ1-1; no reliable D call. Germline values: CDR1 LNHDA, CDR2 SQIVND (reference sequence). V lost 0 bases and J lost 1, with 9 bases in between. CDR3 size: 15 residues. The CDR3 DNA reads TGTGCCAGTAGTATAGAAGCAGTCTCGAACACTGAAGCTTTCTTT. Translating gives CASSIEAVSNTEAFF.

This clone was recorded only once. The chain has TRBV27 and TRBJ1-5, with no clear D. V dropped 8 bases and J dropped 2 bases, with 10 bases sitting between them. The CDR3 covers 13 residues. The germline gives CDR1 MNHEY, CDR2 SMNVEV (reference sequence). CDR3 bases: TGTGCCAGCGGCCTCGGGGGCAATCAGCCCCAGCATTTT. This gives the protein CASGLGGNQPQHF.

V is TRBV10-2 and J is TRBJ2-1; D is undetermined. Germline CDR1 is WSHSY and CDR2 is SAAADI. This CDR3 is 14 amino acids long. Trimming shortened V by 0 bases and J by 5 bases, and 8 bases separated the two germline ends. The CDR3 DNA is TGCGCCAGCAGTGAGTCTGGAACCCACAATGAGCAGTTCTTC. As protein: CASSESGTHNEQFF.

The rearrangement uses TRBV13 and TRBJ2-5; a possible D gene is TRBD1 (5 bases). Germline V gene sequence: CDR1 PRHDT, CDR2 FYEKMQ (reference sequence). V gave up 4 bases and J gave up 5 bases, with 14 bases separating them. The CDR3 sequence is 14 residues long. The CDR3 loop reads CASSSRSPGETQYF. DNA of the CDR3: TGTGCCAGCAGCTCTAGGTCCCCAGGGGAGACCCAGTACTTC.

The J gene is TRBJ2-1, the V gene TRBV5-1; either TRBD1 or TRBD2 may supply D (6 bases each). Germline V gives CDR1 SGHRS, CDR2 YFSETQ. Trimming removed 7 bases from V and 7 bases from J, with 21 bases in between. The CDR3 spans 15 residues. This CDR3 is CASRFSGGELNEQFF. CDR3 coding DNA: TGCGCCAGCCGGTTCTCCGGGGGCGAATTGAATGAGCAGTTCTTC. The variable domain in full, completed from reference TRBV5-1 and TRBJ2-1, reads KAGVTQTPRYLIKTRGQQVTLSCSPISGHRSVSWYQQTPGQGLQFLFEYFSETQRNKGNFPGRFSGRQFSNSRSEMNVSTLELGDSALYLCASRFSGGELNEQFFGPGTRLTVL.

The V call is TRBV19, the J call TRBJ1-2; no firm D call. Germline V gives CDR1 LNHDA, CDR2 SQIVND (reference sequence). The length of the CDR3 is 16 residues. Trimming removed 3 bases at V and 4 bases at J, with 18 bases between. DNA of the CDR3: TGTGCCAGTAGTATTAAATTAGAAGGATTCCCCTATGGCTACACCTTC. It codes for CASSIKLEGFPYGYTF.

The rearrangement links TRBV2 to TRBJ1-2, with D possibly matching TRBD1 (5 bases). The ends were cut back, 2 bases at V and 6 bases at J, with 16 bases in the middle. Germline CDR1 is SNHLY and CDR2 is FYNNEI. The CDR3 runs 15 residues. The chain's CDR3 is CASSEKARGGDGYTF. In DNA form, the CDR3 reads TGTGCCAGCAGTGAAAAAGCGAGGGGAGGGGATGGCTACACCTTC.

The chain combines TRBV4-2 with TRBJ2-1, with D possibly TRBD2 on 6 matching bases. CDR1 is LGHNA, CDR2 YNFKEQ, per germline. The CDR3 length is 14 residues. V was shortened by 1 base and J by 8 bases, with 12 bases between the two germline ends. The CDR3 sequence: CASSQVEGTYEQFF. Written as DNA, the CDR3 is TGTGCCAGCAGCCAAGTGGAGGGTACCTATGAGCAGTTCTTC.

This chain connects TRBV20-1 to TRBJ1-1; no firm D call. CDR1 DFQATT and CDR2 SNEGSKA come from the germline V gene (reference sequence). V lost 5 bases and J 6 bases, leaving 10 bases between the germline ends. This CDR3 is 11 amino acids long. This CDR3 reads CSALGSSEAFF. Written as DNA, the CDR3 is TGCAGTGCTCTTGGCTCATCTGAAGCTTTCTTT.

This clone turned up a few times. The rearrangement joins TRBV7-9 to TRBJ1-2; TRBD1 is a possible D gene (6 bases). CDR3 length: 14 residues. V was cut by 1 base and J by 4 bases, with 10 bases left in between. CDR1 SEHNR and CDR2 FQNEAQ come from the germline V gene (reference sequence). The CDR3 loop reads CASSLGGLTYGYTF. In DNA form, the CDR3 reads TGTGCCAGCAGCTTAGGGGGGCTGACCTATGGCTACACCTTC. Full variable domain (outside the CDR3, taken from reference TRBV7-9 and TRBJ1-2): DTGVSQNPRHKITKRGQNVTFRCDPISEHNRLYWYRQTLGQGPEFLTYFQNEAQLEKSRLLSDRFSAERPKGSFSTLEIQRTEQGDSAMYLCASSLGGLTYGYTFGSGTRLTVV.

A remark on this clone: One junction end does not reproduce the germline sequence, and a read error may be involved. The V call is TRBV7-7, the J call TRBJ2-1; 8 nucleotides agree with TRBD2. In germline, CDR1 is SSHAT, CDR2 FNYEAQ (reference sequence). CDR3 length equals 15 residues. In DNA, the CDR3 is TGTGCTAGCAGCCGGAGCGGGGGCTCCTACAATGAGCAGTTCTTC. This sequence encodes CASSRSGGSYNEQFF.

This chain links TRBV10-3 with TRBJ1-3; 7 bases align to TRBD1. V lost 0 bases, J lost 5 bases, and 7 bases stayed unmatched. CDR3 length: 16 amino acids. From germline, CDR1 is ENHRY and CDR2 SYGVKD. The CDR3 protein is CAISESGGGQRNTIYF. The CDR3 DNA is TGTGCCATCAGTGAGTCGGGCGGGGGACAGAGAAACACCATATATTTT.

The rearrangement joins TRBV19 to TRBJ2-7, with no clear D. Germline assignment: CDR1 LNHDA and CDR2 SQIVND (reference sequence). The ends were cut back, 8 bases at V and 2 bases at J, with 13 bases in the middle. The CDR3 consists of 13 residues. CDR3 amino acids: CASQPGRAYEQYF. DNA of the CDR3: TGTGCCAGTCAGCCGGGTAGAGCCTACGAGCAGTACTTC.

This clone showed up just once. V is TRBV5-1 and J is TRBJ2-2, with D possibly being TRBD1 (6 bases). The length of the CDR3 is 15 residues. Germline V gives CDR1 SGHRS, CDR2 YFSETQ. Trimming removed 0 bases at V and 4 bases at J, with 10 bases between. CDR3 in amino acids: CASSLGQEVTGELFF. CDR3 in DNA: TGCGCCAGCAGCTTGGGACAGGAGGTCACCGGGGAGCTGTTTTTT.

The V call is TRBV6-5, the J call TRBJ1-3; D uncertain. This CDR3 has 11 residues. Germline values: CDR1 MNHEY, CDR2 SVGAGI. V was shortened by 6 bases and J by 8 bases, with 8 bases between the two germline ends. The CDR3 spells CASRGSDTIYF. In nucleotides, the CDR3 is TGTGCCAGCAGGGGCTCGGACACCATATATTTT.

The chain has TRBV30 and TRBJ1-4; D not certain. The CDR3 totals 13 residues. Looked up from germline, CDR1 is GTSNPN and CDR2 is SVGIG (reference sequence). V gave up 4 bases and J gave up 3 bases, with 9 bases separating them. In DNA, the CDR3 is TGTGCCTGGACGGGTGCGGCTAATGAAAAACTGTTTTTT. It codes for CAWTGAANEKLFF.

J is TRBJ1-1 and V is TRBV4-1; D possibly corresponds to TRBD1 (6 bases). Trimming stripped 3 bases from V and 4 bases from J, with 15 bases between. This CDR3 contains 15 residues. Germline values: CDR1 MGHRA, CDR2 YSYEKL. The CDR3 DNA reads TGCGCCAGCAGCCAGGGGAAGGGGGGAGGCACTGAAGCTTTCTTT. Its protein is CASSQGKGGGTEAFF.

This rearrangement joins TRBV24-1 to TRBJ2-5, with D possibly being TRBD1 (6 bases). Germline loops: CDR1 KGHDR, CDR2 SFDVKD. The CDR3 has 16 amino acids. The germline V and J ends were trimmed by 1 base and 5 bases, with 16 bases remaining between them. CDR3 DNA: TGTGCCACCAGTGATTTCACCGGACAGCGTAAGGAGACCCAGTACTTC. It encodes CATSDFTGQRKETQYF.